The entry below describes one T cell receptor beta chain. The sample is drawn from a study of blood T cell repertoires in COVID-19. On the study more broadly: Samples representing acute and convalescent COVID-19 were sourced from the United States, Italy and Spain. Sources were T cells, B-cell-depleted T cells, or PBMCs; the material itself was cDNA or gDNA.

Participant ages covered about 18 to 89 years across approximately 25 US areas. Participant-given clinical history determined each cohort assignment. Method: immunoSEQ multiplex PCR; TCRdb's copy keeps in-frame clones and lacks some. In the table there are under 300,000 clones, 70% to 90% of which are singletons. The CDR3 sequence is 14 residues long. Germline CDR1 and CDR2: SQVTM and ANQGSEA. V gave up 7 bases and J gave up 6 bases; unmatched junction bases: 11. Sample: PBMCs or T cells enriched from blood (not recorded which). The chain combines TRBV29-1 with TRBJ2-3; 9 bases agree with TRBD2. This TCR came from a woman between 35 and 50 years old with acute COVID-19. The CDR3 is CSALAGAFWDTQYF. CDR3 DNA sequence: TGCAGCGCGTTAGCGGGAGCCTTCTGGGATACGCAGTATTTT.